This is a list of T cell receptor beta chains from one sample in a study of T-cell reconstitution after alpha-beta-depleted transplantation in children. One entry per CDR3 protein results from TCRdb running MiXCR on the PCR reads. The data hold about 610,000 distinct CDR3 sequences, with over 9.5% observed a single time. The starting material was PBMCs from the stem cell graft donor, obtained from the stem cell graft. Source of these receptors: a human donor who donated a stem cell graft to a child with acute myeloid leukemia. Both conserved end residues are part of each CDR3. Fields, in order: D gene, V gene, clone size, J gene, CDR3 DNA, CDR3 protein. The D gene is left open where the match is weak. Size is omitted from some rows. Given values are once, few, many or a class for expanded clones.

TRBD1	TRBV12-3/TRBV12-4	few	TRBJ2-4	TGTGCCAGCAGTTCGACAGGGCGAATAGCCAAAAACATTCAGTACTTC	CASSSTGRIAKNIQYF
TRBD1	TRBV29-1	many	TRBJ2-5	TGCAGCGTTGTTGACAGGGGGTACCAAGAGACCCAGTACTTC	CSVVDRGYQETQYF
.	TRBV6-2/TRBV6-3	many	TRBJ2-5	TGTGCCAGCAGAACGACAGGAACAGAGACCCAGTACTTC	CASRTTGTETQYF
TRBD1	TRBV25-1	many	TRBJ2-7	TGTGCCAGCAGCAAGACAGGGGGCTCCTACGAGCAGTACTTC	CASSKTGGSYEQYF
.	TRBV27	few	TRBJ2-7	TGTGCCAGCGGCCGGCCCTACGAGCAGTACTTC	CASGRPYEQYF
.	TRBV28	many	TRBJ2-7	TGTGCCAGCGAGTCCCCCGGCCGGGCCCGGGACGAGCAGTACTTC	CASESPGRARDEQYF
.	TRBV7-9	.	TRBJ2-3	TGTGCCAGCAGATGGACTGGAGGCACAGATACGCAGTATTTT	CASRWTGGTDTQYF
.	TRBV20-1	.	TRBJ1-4	TGCAGTGCTAGAGAGGGGGCTGTAGGTGAAAAACTGTTTTTT	CSAREGAVGEKLFF
TRBD1	TRBV14	.	TRBJ2-7	TGTGCCAGCAGCTGGACAGGGGTCGTTTACGAGCAGTACTTC	CASSWTGVVYEQYF
.	TRBV5-6	.	TRBJ2-6	TGTGCCAGCAGCTTGGACCCACGACAGAGCTCTGGGGCCAACGTCCTGACTTTC	CASSLDPRQSSGANVLTF
TRBD2	TRBV28	many	TRBJ2-3	TGTGCCAGCAGTTTACTAGGGACTAGCGGTTCCACAGATACGCAGTATTTT	CASSLLGTSGSTDTQYF
TRBD1	TRBV30	few	TRBJ2-5	TGTGCCTGGAGTCTAACAGGGGAGGAGACCCAGTACTTC	CAWSLTGEETQYF
.	TRBV6-2/TRBV6-3	few	TRBJ1-1	TGTGCCAGCAGTTACCAACCAACTCGGGGGGTGATGAACACTGAAGCTTTCTTT	CASSYQPTRGVMNTEAFF
TRBD1	TRBV3-1	few	TRBJ1-1	TGTGCCAGCAGCCAAGATCTCGGACAGGGGAGCACTGAAGCTTTCTTT	CASSQDLGQGSTEAFF
TRBD1	TRBV25-1	few	TRBJ2-4	TGTGCCAGCAGTGATCCCGGACAGGGGTTGAACATTCAGTACTTC	CASSDPGQGLNIQYF
.	TRBV27	.	TRBJ2-7	TGTGCCAGCAGGGGTTCGGGGAGAACACCGTACGAGCAGTACTTC	CASRGSGRTPYEQYF
.	TRBV7-3	many	TRBJ2-1	TGTGCCAGCAGCTTAGGTGGGCAGAGCAATGAGCAGTTCTTC	CASSLGGQSNEQFF
.	TRBV29-1	.	TRBJ2-5	TGCAGCGTTGAAGGATCGGTGGAAGAGACCCAGTACTTC	CSVEGSVEETQYF
TRBD2	TRBV20-1	.	TRBJ2-3	TGCAGTGCCGAAATGGCCCCCCGCACTAGCGCCCAAAACCCAGATACGCAGTATTTT	CSAEMAPRTSAQNPDTQYF
.	TRBV29-1	many	TRBJ2-1	TGCAGCGTTCTGGGGGGCCGGGACTTATACAATGAGCAGTTCTTC	CSVLGGRDLYNEQFF
.	TRBV5-5	.	TRBJ1-3	TGTGCCAGCAGCTTGGACCTGAACACCATATATTTT	CASSLDLNTIYF
TRBD2	TRBV6-2/TRBV6-3	.	TRBJ2-1	TGTGCCAGCAGTTACTCTAGCGGGAGGTCTTACAATGAGCAGTTCTTC	CASSYSSGRSYNEQFF
.	TRBV6-1	few	TRBJ2-2	TGTGCCAGCAGACCCAGGACCGGGAACACCGGGGAGCTGTTTTTT	CASRPRTGNTGELFF
.	TRBV5-1	.	TRBJ2-2	TGCGCCAGCAGAAACCAGGGGAACACCGGGGAGCTGTTTTTT	CASRNQGNTGELFF
.	TRBV2	.	TRBJ2-7	TGTGCCAGCAGTGGGGGGCCATCCTACGAGCAGTACTTC	CASSGGPSYEQYF
.	TRBV21-1	many	TRBJ1-2	TGTGCCAGCAGCAATAAAAGGGGCTATGGCTACACCTTC	CASSNKRGYGYTF
.	TRBV5-1	few	TRBJ2-5	TGCGCCAGCAGCTACGAGGCAGACCAAGAGACCCAGTACTTC	CASSYEADQETQYF
.	TRBV12-3/TRBV12-4	many	TRBJ2-5	TGTGCCAGCTCAATGAACCAAGAGACCCAGTACTTC	CASSMNQETQYF
TRBD2	TRBV12-3/TRBV12-4	few	TRBJ2-7	TGTGCCAGCAGTCCTCCCAGCGGGAGTAGCAACGAGCAGTACTTC	CASSPPSGSSNEQYF
.	TRBV7-9	.	TRBJ1-1	TGTGCCAGCAGTAAAACTTTCGAGAACACTGAAGCTTTCTTT	CASSKTFENTEAFF
TRBD1	TRBV27	many	TRBJ1-2	TGTGCCAGCAGTTCTTCCCCAGGGACAGGCTATGGCTACACCTTC	CASSSSPGTGYGYTF
.	TRBV30	few	TRBJ2-5	TGTGCCTGGAGATGGGGGGCCCAAGAGACCCAGTACTTC	CAWRWGAQETQYF
TRBD2	TRBV5-4	few	TRBJ2-1	TGTGCCACAAAGAGCGGGAGTTGGTTAGATGAGCAGTTCTTC	CATKSGSWLDEQFF